The rows below give T cell receptor beta chains drawn from one sample of a study of OX40 agonist ivuxolimab in advanced cancers. Assay used: immunoSEQ multiplex PCR; TCRdb lists only in-frame clones, some missing. The table lists tens of thousands of clones, 70% to 90% of them singletons. This specimen was CD4+ or CD8+ T cells sorted from blood, taken in a trial of the OX40 agonist ivuxolimab. Every receptor here comes from an adult with an advanced solid tumor such as melanoma, head and neck, liver or kidney cancer. The conserved cysteine and the conserved F or W are not part of the CDR3 here.

V	J	CDR3
TRBV27	TRBJ2-5	ASRSRQASQETQY
TRBV7-8	TRBJ2-2	ASSLVGQDGGAPTGELF
TRBV14	TRBJ2-5	ASSQDREGMETQY
TRBV20-1	TRBJ2-5	SAADSETQY
TRBV27	TRBJ2-2	ASSSLNTGELF
TRBV7-9	TRBJ2-3	ASSSLWTGGADTQY
TRBV11-1	TRBJ1-4	ASSPRDRLNEKLF
TRBV11-3	TRBJ1-1	ASSLDNLGGGGAF
TRBV4-1	TRBJ2-7	ASSQERTGAYEQY
TRBV6-5	TRBJ1-6	ASRGTGGSPLH
TRBV5-1	TRBJ1-5	ASSSSSNQPQH
TRBV5-1	TRBJ2-7	ASSLGQGAYEQY
TRBV1	TRBJ2-3	TSSQVVRRDTQY
TRBV15	TRBJ1-2	ATSRDWAGDGYT
TRBV11-2	TRBJ2-1	ASSNSGGGSSYNEQF
TRBV7-8	TRBJ2-3	ASSLDGLAVTDTQY
TRBV6-4	TRBJ2-3	ASSEEGGGTDTQY
TRBV6-5	TRBJ2-7	ASSARDRAYEQY
TRBV11-2	TRBJ2-7	ASSQGGSYEQY
TRBV7-8	TRBJ1-2	ASSLARTGGAGYT
TRBV29-1	TRBJ2-5	SVERRRPGQGVQETQY
TRBV7-9	TRBJ1-4	ASSSSGSTNEKLF
TRBV7-9	TRBJ2-1	AALSGWGSSYNEQF
TRBV7-9	TRBJ2-7	ASSPFTGRSSYEQY
TRBV7-3	TRBJ1-2	ASSLTPTGVFL
TRBV7-2	TRBJ2-7	ASSSPRLYAHEQY
TRBV2	TRBJ2-3	ASRRGGGGTDTQY
TRBV5-6	TRBJ1-5	ASSLGGLGNQPQH
TRBV6-5	TRBJ2-1	ASSYSMGGEQF
TRBV7-9	TRBJ1-2	ASSPRDDNYGYT
TRBV19	TRBJ1-2	ASSYGHNYGYT
TRBV6-5	TRBJ2-7	ASSYSILGAYEQY
TRBV5-1	TRBJ1-2	ASSSSGTGDYGYT
TRBV4-2	TRBJ1-3	ASSQPKTGSGNTIY
TRBV29-1	TRBJ1-2	SVERTGNYGYT
TRBV4-2	TRBJ1-5	ASSQADRGEGNQPQH
TRBV6-6	TRBJ1-2	ASSSTRIYGYT
TRBV13	TRBJ2-7	ASSSTSNEQY
TRBV29-1	TRBJ2-7	SVEKASRGLYEQY
TRBV6-5	TRBJ2-7	ASSLRQPTYEQY
TRBV25-1	TRBJ2-2	ASSEYGPNTGELF
TRBV5-6	TRBJ2-1	ASSPGRIYNEQF
TRBV2	TRBJ2-5	ASSEGSLVKTQY
TRBV9	TRBJ2-7	ASSVTSQGYEQY
TRBV7-9	TRBJ2-7	ASSPGQGAYEQY
TRBV9	TRBJ2-7	ASSVEGAGPYEQY
TRBV5-6	TRBJ2-7	ASRYGTPSSEQY
TRBV27	TRBJ2-7	ASSYRPQAYEQY
TRBV19	TRBJ2-3	ASSIDGATDTQY
TRBV19	TRBJ1-4	ASSALGLRNEKLF
TRBV9	TRBJ2-1	ASSVASSRGGYNEQF
TRBV7-3	TRBJ2-3	ASSLTAHSTDTQY
TRBV19	TRBJ1-2	ASSIGDRDVDGYT
TRBV19	TRBJ2-5	ASSISHSSQETQY
TRBV9	TRBJ1-5	ASSLPAGTGDNQPQH
TRBV13	TRBJ1-1	ASSYESGNTEAF